The 14 T cell receptor beta chains reported below all come from one sample, sequenced in a study of Graves' ophthalmopathy and Graves' hyperthyroidism. Amplification from RNA transcripts yielded the TCR beta CDR3 regions. The library came from an HTBI-primed first-round RT-PCR and a second-round multiplex PCR. TCRdb reprocessed the multiplex PCR reads via MiXCR and lists one record per CDR3 protein. Of roughly 400,000 distinct CDR3 sequences in the sample, less than 20% were seen once. Material for sequencing was peripheral blood. These receptors came from a young woman with stable Graves' hyperthyroidism.

This clonotype came up a few times. The chain recombines TRBV6-2 or TRBV6-3 with TRBJ1-5, with D perhaps TRBD1 (5 bases). Germline CDR1 and CDR2: MNHEY and SVGEGT. The CDR3 consists of 16 residues. V was shortened by 1 base and J by 5 bases, with 15 bases between the two germline ends. CDR3 amino acids: CASSYYFSGVHQPQHF. The CDR3 DNA is TGTGCCAGCAGTTACTATTTTTCGGGGGTTCATCAGCCCCAGCATTTT.

In its sample, this clonotype was seen many times. This chain links TRBV6-2 or TRBV6-3 with TRBJ2-7; D gene uncertain. CDR1 is MNHEY, CDR2 SVGEGT, per germline. Deletions cut 4 bases from V and 7 bases from J, with 11 bases between. The CDR3 has 12 residues. CDR3 nucleotide sequence: TGTGCCAGCAGTTCGAGGTGGTGGGAGCAGTACTTC. Protein sequence: CASSSRWWEQYF.

This clonotype was picked up many times. The V gene is TRBV9, the J gene TRBJ2-7, with D unresolved. Trimming removed 0 bases from V and 6 bases from J, with 16 bases in between. Germline assignment: CDR1 SGDLS and CDR2 YYNGEE. This CDR3 is built from 15 residues. CDR3 bases: TGTGCCAGCAGCGTAGTGGGTGACGTGGGAACCGAGCAGTACTTC. Its protein is CASSVVGDVGTEQYF. Using reference TRBV9 and TRBJ2-7 for the parts outside the CDR3, the full variable domain is DSGVTQTPKHLITATGQRVTLRCSPRSGDLSVYWYQQSLDQGLQFLIQYYNGEERAKGNILERFSAQQFPDLHSELNLSSLELGDSALYFCASSVVGDVGTEQYFGPGTRLTVT.

The chain couples TRBV4-2 to TRBJ1-5; 8 bases fit TRBD1. This CDR3 has 15 residues. Germline CDR1 is LGHNA and CDR2 is YNFKEQ. The trim removed 1 base at V and 3 bases at J, leaving 2 bases unmatched. The CDR3 sequence is CASSQAQGANQPQHF. The CDR3 nucleotides read TGTGCCAGCAGCCAAGCGCAGGGGGCCAATCAGCCCCAGCATTTT.

The sample holds many counts of this clonotype. CDR3 protein: CASSLDPGPGGMEAFF. DNA for the CDR3: TGTGCCAGCAGCTTAGATCCCGGGCCGGGGGGGATGGAAGCTTTCTTT. The chain is built from TRBV11-2 and TRBJ1-1; a possible D gene is TRBD1 (5 bases). The CDR3 runs 16 residues. The V and J ends lost 0 bases and 8 bases respectively, with 19 bases between them. CDR1 and CDR2 from the germline V gene are SGHAT and FQNNGV.

This clonotype was counted at least ten times. CDR3 loop: CASSARRGATYEQYF. The CDR3 DNA is TGTGCCAGTAGTGCACGCAGGGGGGCGACCTACGAGCAGTACTTC. The J gene is TRBJ2-7, the V gene TRBV19, with D tentatively TRBD1 (7 bases). Germline CDR1 and CDR2: LNHDA and SQIVND (reference sequence). The CDR3 is 15 residues long. Between the trimmed V and J ends, which lost 5 bases and 2 bases, there was a span of 16 bases.

This clonotype was recorded many times. One base away lies a much larger clone, so this may be a sequencing read error. The chain employs TRBV27 and TRBJ1-6; D remains ambiguous. This CDR3 has 12 residues. Germline CDR1 is MNHEY and CDR2 is SMNVEV (reference sequence). V was cut by 3 bases and J by 6 bases, with 3 bases left in between. CDR3 protein: CASSFANSPLHF. The CDR3 DNA reads as TGTGCCAGCAGTTTTGCTAATTCACCCCTCCACTTT.

This clonotype was detected many times. A much larger clone is a single base away; this may be a read error. This CDR3 reads CAGSLVDINQPQHF. CDR3 coding DNA: TGTGCCGGCAGTTTAGTGGACATCAATCAGCCCCAGCATTTT. The gene calls are TRBV12-3 or TRBV12-4 and TRBJ1-5; D perhaps matches TRBD1 (5 bases). The length of the CDR3 is 14 residues.

At least ten counts were recorded for this clonotype. The chain recombines TRBV20-1 with TRBJ2-7, with D perhaps matching TRBD1 (6 bases). Germline V CDR1 and CDR2: DFQATT, SNEGSKA (reference sequence). V lost 6 bases, J lost 1 base, and 13 bases lay in between. The CDR3 is 13 residues long. CDR3 sequence (DNA): TGCAGTGCCCTGGACAGCCTATCCTACGAGCAGTACTTC. Encoded protein: CSALDSLSYEQYF.

This clonotype was counted only a few times. V and J are TRBV20-1 and TRBJ1-1; 8 positions match TRBD1. This CDR3 spans 14 amino acids. V was clipped by 3 bases and J by 2 bases; unmatched bases: 5. In germline, CDR1 is DFQATT, CDR2 SNEGSKA (reference sequence). The CDR3 DNA follows: TGCAGTGCTAGTGGGACAGGCTCTAACACTGAAGCTTTCTTT. Protein: CSASGTGSNTEAFF.

This clonotype was picked up a small number of times. This chain uses TRBV2 with TRBJ1-6; D is undetermined. Germline V gene sequence: CDR1 SNHLY, CDR2 FYNNEI. Trimming removed 3 bases from V and 7 bases from J, with 7 bases in between. CDR3 length: 13 residues. The chain's CDR3 is CASSEIRNSPLHF. In DNA form, the CDR3 reads TGTGCCAGCAGTGAGATCAGGAATTCACCCCTCCACTTT. Supplemented by reference TRBV2 and TRBJ1-6, the full variable domain reads EPEVTQTPSHQVTQMGQEVILRCVPISNHLYFYWYRQILGQKVEFLVSFYNNEISEKSEIFDDQFSVERPDGSNFTLKIRSTKLEDSAMYFCASSEIRNSPLHFGNGTRLTVT.

This clonotype was counted ten times or more. The J gene is TRBJ2-5, the V gene TRBV7-2, with D possibly being TRBD1 or TRBD2 (6 bases each). The CDR3 is 14 residues long. Germline V gene sequence: CDR1 SGHTA, CDR2 FQGNSA. V lost 0 bases, J lost 7 bases, and 12 bases lay in between. This CDR3 is CASSLAGAGGTQYF. For the CDR3, the DNA is TGTGCCAGCAGCTTAGCGGGGGCCGGGGGGACCCAGTACTTC.

This clonotype has a handful of counts. The gene calls are TRBV6-2 or TRBV6-3 and TRBJ2-7; D call uncertain. CDR1 and CDR2 from the germline V gene are MNHEY and SVGEGT. Trimming took 8 bases from V and 6 from J, leaving 14 bases between them. This CDR3 has 12 residues. CDR3 protein: CASAMSPAEQYF. The DNA for the CDR3 is TGTGCCAGCGCAATGTCACCGGCCGAGCAGTACTTC.

The table lists this clonotype with many counts. The rearrangement joins TRBV29-1 to TRBJ1-2; D might be TRBD1 (6 bases). Trimming stripped 4 bases from V and 5 bases from J, with 14 bases between. The CDR3 has 13 amino acids. CDR1 and CDR2 (germline): SQVTM, ANQGSEA. The CDR3 sequence is CSVGKGGGYGYTF. The CDR3 nucleotides read TGCAGCGTTGGCAAGGGGGGGGGATATGGCTACACCTTC.